This TCR beta chain was documented in a study of T cells in Graves' hyperthyroidism and ophthalmopathy. General observations from the study: Ophthalmopathy was model-predicted a median roughly six months pre-onset.

Germline V gene data show CDR1 as SQVTM and CDR2 as ANQGSEA. V shed 1 base, J shed 7 bases, and the junction held 9 bases outside the gene matches. The CDR3 covers 15 residues. RNA transcripts provided the source from which TCR beta CDR3 regions were amplified. The primer set for the first-round RT-PCR of the TCR CDR3 was HTBI. TCRdb processed the multiplex PCR reads anew with MiXCR; each CDR3 protein has one entry. Counted here are about 570,000 distinct CDR3 sequences, 40% to 55% occurring once; the ten biggest clones make up about 20%. This clonotype turned up a few times. Its antigen is not identified.

This TCR derives from an adult woman with Graves' disease, either hyperthyroidism or ophthalmopathy (not recorded which). The V gene is TRBV29-1, the J gene TRBJ1-2, with TRBD1 matching 10 bases. Sequencing was carried out using peripheral blood or thyroid tissue (not recorded which). Here the CDR3 reads CSVEGLRDRGRGYTF. Written as DNA, the CDR3 is TGCAGCGTTGAAGGTCTTCGGGACAGGGGCCGTGGCTACACCTTC.